This TCR beta chain emerged from a study of human T cells and chemical hapten exposure. Trimming took 5 bases from V and 6 from J, leaving 11 bases between them. The germline gives CDR1 MGHDK, CDR2 SYGVNS. CDR3 length: 12 amino acids. Individual cDNA molecules in this library carried unique molecular identifiers. TCRdb redid the calling of the RACE reads with MiXCR, one entry per CDR3 protein. The sample comprises about 65,000 distinct CDR3 sequences, about 6.5% of which are singletons, and under 4.5% rests with the top ten. Time point defined: healthy volunteer bleed at 6 weeks. RNA extraction used unfractionated whole blood as the source of total RNA.

The origin of this receptor is a female donor in good health. Some clones in this sample may be carry-over from other donors' samples. Sequenced: whole blood. V gene TRBV25-1 combines with J gene TRBJ2-7, with D perhaps given as TRBD1 or TRBD2 (5 bases each). The CDR3 DNA reads TGTGCCAGCAGTATTGGGGCGGGCGAGCAGTACTTC. It encodes CASSIGAGEQYF.